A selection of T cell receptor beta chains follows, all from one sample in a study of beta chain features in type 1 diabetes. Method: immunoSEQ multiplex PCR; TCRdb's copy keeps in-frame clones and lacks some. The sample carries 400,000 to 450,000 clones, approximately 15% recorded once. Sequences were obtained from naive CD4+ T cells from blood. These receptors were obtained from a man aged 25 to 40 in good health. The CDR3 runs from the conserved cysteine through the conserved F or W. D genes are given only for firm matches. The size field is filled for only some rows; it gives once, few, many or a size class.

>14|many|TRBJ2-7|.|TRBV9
CASSVELSSYEQYF
TGTGCCAGCAGCGTAGAGCTTAGCTCCTACGAGCAGTACTTC
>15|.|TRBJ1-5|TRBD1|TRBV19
CASSIGRPGGTAQHF
TGTGCCAGTAGTATAGGGCGGCCAGGGGGCACAGCCCAGCATTTT
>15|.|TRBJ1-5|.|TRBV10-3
CAIGRGGQLNQPQHF
TGTGCCATCGGGCGAGGTGGGCAGTTAAATCAGCCCCAGCATTTT
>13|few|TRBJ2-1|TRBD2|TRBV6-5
CASIHYERGEQFF
TGTGCCAGCATCCACTATGAGCGGGGTGAGCAGTTCTTC
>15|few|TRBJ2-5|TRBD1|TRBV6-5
CASSYSTGGQETQYF
TGTGCCAGCAGTTACTCGACAGGGGGCCAAGAGACCCAGTACTTC
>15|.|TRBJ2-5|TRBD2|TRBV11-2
CASSPGRGAQETQYF
TGTGCCAGCAGCCCCGGGCGGGGGGCCCAAGAGACCCAGTACTTC
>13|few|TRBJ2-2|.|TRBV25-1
CASSEGNTGELFF
TGTGCCAGCAGTGAAGGGAACACCGGGGAGCTGTTTTTT
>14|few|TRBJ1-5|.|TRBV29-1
CSVELGGVGQPQHF
TGCAGCGTTGAGTTGGGGGGAGTAGGTCAGCCCCAGCATTTT
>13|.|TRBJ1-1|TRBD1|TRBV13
CASSTDRGTEAFF
TGTGCCAGCAGCACAGACAGGGGCACTGAAGCTTTCTTT
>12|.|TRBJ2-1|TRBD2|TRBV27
CASSRSGREQFF
TGTGCCAGCAGTCGAAGCGGGAGGGAGCAGTTCTTC
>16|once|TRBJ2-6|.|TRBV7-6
CASSLDEISGANVLTF
TGTGCCAGCAGCTTAGACGAAATCTCTGGGGCCAACGTCCTGACTTTC
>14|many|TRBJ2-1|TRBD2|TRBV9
CASSVASGYNEQFF
TGTGCCAGCAGCGTAGCTAGCGGCTACAATGAGCAGTTCTTC
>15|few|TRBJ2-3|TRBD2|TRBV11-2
CASSNSGRGTDTQYF
TGTGCCAGCAGCAATAGCGGGAGAGGCACAGATACGCAGTATTTT
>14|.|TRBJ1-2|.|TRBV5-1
CASSSTGTSEGYTF
TGCGCCAGCAGCTCGACCGGGACCTCGGAAGGCTACACCTTC
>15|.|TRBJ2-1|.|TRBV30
CAWSVLTSSVNEQFF
TGTGCCTGGAGTGTACTTACTAGCTCGGTCAATGAGCAGTTCTTC
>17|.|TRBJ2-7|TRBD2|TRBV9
CASSGTSGGTLPYEQYF
TGTGCCAGCAGCGGGACTAGCGGGGGGACACTTCCCTACGAGCAGTACTTC
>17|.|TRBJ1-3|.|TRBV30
CAWSVNRVPSSGNTIYF
TGTGCCTGGAGTGTCAATCGGGTACCCTCGAGTGGAAACACCATATATTTT
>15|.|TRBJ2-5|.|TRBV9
CASSVALSLQETQYF
TGTGCCAGCAGCGTAGCGTTGTCTTTACAAGAGACCCAGTACTTC
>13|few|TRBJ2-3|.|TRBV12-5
CASGLFVSDTQYF
TGTGCTAGTGGTTTGTTTGTGTCCGATACGCAGTATTTT
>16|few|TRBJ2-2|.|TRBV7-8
CASSPLRAGAAGELFF
TGTGCCAGCAGCCCCCTCCGGGCAGGGGCGGCCGGGGAGCTGTTTTTT
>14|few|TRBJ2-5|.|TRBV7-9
CASSLGERVETQYF
TGTGCCAGCAGCTTAGGAGAGAGGGTAGAGACCCAGTACTTC
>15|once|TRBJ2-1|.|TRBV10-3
CAIRRTGSNYNEQFF
TGTGCCATCAGACGGACCGGATCGAACTACAATGAGCAGTTCTTC
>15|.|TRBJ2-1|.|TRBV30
CAWSILRGSYNEQFF
TGTGCCTGGAGTATCCTCAGGGGATCCTACAATGAGCAGTTCTTC
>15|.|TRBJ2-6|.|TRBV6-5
CASSRQVSGANVLTF
TGTGCCAGCAGTAGACAGGTTTCTGGGGCCAACGTCCTGACTTTC
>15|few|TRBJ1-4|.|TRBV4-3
CASSHQEGLGEKLFF
TGCGCCAGCAGCCACCAGGAAGGGTTGGGCGAAAAACTGTTTTTT
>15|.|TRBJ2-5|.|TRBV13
CASSLLGGSQETQYF
TGTGCCAGCAGCTTATTAGGAGGTTCCCAAGAGACCCAGTACTTC
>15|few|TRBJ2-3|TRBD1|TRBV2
CASSGQGARTDTQYF
TGTGCCAGCAGTGGACAGGGGGCTCGCACAGATACGCAGTATTTT
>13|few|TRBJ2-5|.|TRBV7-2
CASSLGRQETQYF
TGTGCCAGCAGCCTTGGGAGGCAAGAGACCCAGTACTTC
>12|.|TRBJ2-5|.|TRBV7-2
CASSRYQETQYF
TGTGCCAGCAGCAGGTACCAAGAGACCCAGTACTTC
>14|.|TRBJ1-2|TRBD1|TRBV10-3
CAIGATGEAYGYTF
TGTGCCATCGGGGCGACAGGGGAGGCCTATGGCTACACCTTC